This is a list of T cell receptor beta chains from one sample in a study of T cell responses to AZD1222 COVID-19 vaccine. Measured with immunoSEQ multiplex PCR; TCRdb has only the in-frame clones, and not every one. In the table there are 96,000 or so clones, roughly nine tenths of which are singletons. The material sequenced was peripheral blood, taken on day 0 of AZD1222 vaccination. The receptor source for this set is an adult in good health. Each CDR3 is given with its conserved first and last residue. Each record gives: D gene, CDR3 length, clone size, V gene, J gene, CDR3 DNA, CDR3 protein. The D gene is left open where the match is weak. Some rows mark clone size as missing; the rest say once, few, many or name a class of expanded clone.

NA,17,NA,TRBV18,TRBJ1-2,TGTGCCAGCTCCCCCAGGGAGGGGGTTCTTAATCTGGATGGCTACACCTTC,CASSPREGVLNLDGYTF
TRBD2,16,NA,TRBV9,TRBJ2-3,TGTGCCAGCAGCGCGTCAGAGCGGGGACGCACAGATACGCAGTATTTT,CASSASERGRTDTQYF
NA,12,NA,TRBV5-5,TRBJ2-6,TGTGCCAGCAGCAACAGGGCCAACGTCCTGACTTTC,CASSNRANVLTF
NA,16,NA,TRBV6-5,TRBJ1-5,TGTGCCAGCAGTTACTCACGGGGAAATAGCAATCAGCCCCAGCATTTT,CASSYSRGNSNQPQHF
NA,15,NA,TRBV18,TRBJ1-4,TGTGCCAGCTCACCGAGGGCAGGGACTAATGAAAAACTGTTTTTT,CASSPRAGTNEKLFF
NA,11,NA,TRBV10-3,TRBJ2-2,TGTGCCGCGGGTCCCACCGGGGAGCTGTTTTTT,CAAGPTGELFF
NA,15,NA,TRBV7-2,TRBJ2-5,TGTGCCAGCAGCTTAGTTGTCACACCACAAGAGACCCAGTACTTC,CASSLVVTPQETQYF
NA,13,NA,TRBV7-2,TRBJ2-7,TGTGCCAGCAGCTTAGGGGGGGACTACGAGCAGTACTTC,CASSLGGDYEQYF
TRBD1,13,NA,TRBV2,TRBJ2-7,TGTGCCAGCGCGGGACAGGGTTCCTACGAGCAGTACTTC,CASAGQGSYEQYF
TRBD1,15,once,TRBV6-5,TRBJ2-1,TGTGCCAGCAGACCGACAGGGGGCTCCTACAATGAGCAGTTCTTC,CASRPTGGSYNEQFF
NA,13,once,TRBV28,TRBJ1-1,TGTGCCAGCAGTTTAGGCCGGAGCGGTGAAGCTTTCTTT,CASSLGRSGEAFF
NA,14,NA,TRBV3-1/TRBV3-2,TRBJ1-1,TGTGCCAGCAGCCAGGGGGGGCGTAACACTGAAGCTTTCTTT,CASSQGGRNTEAFF
NA,13,NA,TRBV30,TRBJ2-7,TGTGCCTGGAGTGTAGGTCAGCGGACCGAGCAGTACTTC,CAWSVGQRTEQYF
NA,17,NA,TRBV18,TRBJ1-4,TGTGCCAGCTCACCACAGGGTGGACAGTCGGCTAATGAAAAACTGTTTTTT,CASSPQGGQSANEKLFF
NA,16,NA,TRBV5-8,TRBJ2-6,TGTGCCAGCAGGGCTGGACCGATCTCTGGGGCCAACGTCCTGACTTTC,CASRAGPISGANVLTF
NA,16,NA,TRBV3-1/TRBV3-2,TRBJ2-3,TGTGCCAGCAGCCAAGGCGCGACAGGACGGGCAGATACGCAGTATTTT,CASSQGATGRADTQYF
NA,12,NA,TRBV11-2,TRBJ2-3,TGTGCCAGCAGCTCCCTAACAGATACGCAGTATTTT,CASSSLTDTQYF
NA,15,NA,TRBV7-9,TRBJ1-3,TGTGCCAGCAGTATAGGGGCCCCGTCGGAAAACACCATATATTTT,CASSIGAPSENTIYF
TRBD2,15,few,TRBV19,TRBJ2-1,TGTGCCAGTAGTATCAAGGGACTAGCGGAAAATGAGCAGTTCTTC,CASSIKGLAENEQFF
NA,13,NA,TRBV4-1,TRBJ1-2,TGCGCCAGCAGCCACTTGACAGCAAATGGCTACACCTTC,CASSHLTANGYTF
NA,12,NA,TRBV7-9,TRBJ1-1,TGTGCCAGCAGCTTAGTCAGTACTGAAGCTTTCTTT,CASSLVSTEAFF
NA,13,NA,TRBV4-3,TRBJ2-3,TGCGCCAGCAGCCAAGGAGAGGGGGATACGCAGTATTTT,CASSQGEGDTQYF
NA,15,NA,TRBV4-3,TRBJ1-1,TGCGCCAGCAGCCAAGTGTACAGGGCGAACACTGAAGCTTTCTTT,CASSQVYRANTEAFF
NA,13,NA,TRBV10-3,TRBJ1-1,TGTGCCATCAGTGCGCAGGGCAACACTGAAGCTTTCTTT,CAISAQGNTEAFF
NA,13,NA,TRBV9,TRBJ2-2,TGTGCCAGCAGCGTCTCAGACACCGGGGAGCTGTTTTTT,CASSVSDTGELFF
NA,16,NA,TRBV29-1,TRBJ2-4,TGCAGCCCCACGTGGACAGCAAAACTAGCCAAAAACATTCAGTACTTC,CSPTWTAKLAKNIQYF
TRBD2,13,NA,TRBV27,TRBJ2-7,TGTGCCAGCAGTTCGGGACTAGCGTACGAGCAGTACTTC,CASSSGLAYEQYF
TRBD2,15,NA,TRBV19,TRBJ2-1,TGTGCCAGTGAACCGGGACTAGCGGGAGTCAATGAGCAGTTCTTC,CASEPGLAGVNEQFF
NA,12,once,TRBV30,TRBJ1-2,TGTGCCTGGAGGCTCAGCGGCCCGGGCTACACCTTC,CAWRLSGPGYTF
NA,15,NA,TRBV3-1/TRBV3-2,TRBJ2-3,TGTGCCAGCAGCCGGCGATTGGACAGCACAGATACGCAGTATTTT,CASSRRLDSTDTQYF
NA,15,NA,TRBV3-1/TRBV3-2,TRBJ1-3,TGTGCCAGCAGCCAAGGAGCTTACTCTGGAAACACCATATATTTT,CASSQGAYSGNTIYF
NA,12,NA,TRBV10-3,TRBJ2-7,TGTGCCATCAGTGAGCTCGGTGGGGAGCAGTACTTC,CAISELGGEQYF
NA,14,NA,TRBV27,TRBJ2-7,TGTGCCAGCAGTTTTTGGGGAAGTTCCTACGAGCAGTACTTC,CASSFWGSSYEQYF
NA,15,NA,TRBV24-1,TRBJ2-5,TGTGCCACCAGTGATTCAGGGCCCTCGCAAGAGACCCAGTACTTC,CATSDSGPSQETQYF
NA,15,NA,TRBV28,TRBJ2-1,TGTGCCAGCAGTACCTTGGGCAGCGGCCAATGGTGGCAGTTCTTC,CASSTLGSGQWWQFF